The 30 T cell receptor beta chains below were found in one sample sequenced in a study of blood T cell repertoires in COVID-19. The protocol was immunoSEQ multiplex PCR, while the TCRdb copy is restricted to in-frame clones and leaves out a portion. The sample comprises approximately 150,000 clones, around four fifths of which are singletons, and roughly 6.2% rests with the top ten. The material sequenced was PBMCs or T cells enriched from blood (not recorded which). The receptors originated from a woman in her 40s who had recovered from COVID-19.

This chain joins TRBV12-5 and TRBJ1-1, with D possibly TRBD1 on 6 matching bases. Per germline, CDR1 LGHNT and CDR2 FRNRAP. V was clipped by 5 bases and J by 0 bases, with 13 bases between them. The CDR3 has 15 amino acids. The CDR3 reads CASGTETGMNTEAFF. The CDR3 DNA reads as TGTGCTAGTGGTACCGAGACAGGTATGAACACTGAAGCTTTCTTT.

The V gene is TRBV6-1, the J gene TRBJ2-3, with D maybe TRBD1 (6 bases). In germline, CDR1 is MNHNS, CDR2 SASEGT. V shed 4 bases and J shed 0 bases, with 17 bases lying between them. The CDR3 covers 17 residues. CDR3 region: CASSASDSWTSTDTQYF. CDR3 bases: TGTGCCAGCAGTGCCTCGGACAGCTGGACTAGCACAGATACGCAGTATTTT.

This clone was seen a few times. This same CDR3 is encoded by further DNA sequences in the sample. The genes are TRBV9 and TRBJ2-7; the match to TRBD1 covers 7 bases. This CDR3 region has 15 residues. Trimming took 0 bases from V and 3 from J; bases not matched to a gene: 6. Per germline, CDR1 SGDLS and CDR2 YYNGEE. The CDR3 region is CASSVGPDRDYEQYF. CDR3 sequence (DNA): TGTGCCAGCAGCGTAGGACCTGACAGGGACTACGAGCAGTACTTC.

The chain links TRBV11-3 to TRBJ2-5; the D gene is possibly TRBD1 (5 bases). V was pared by 5 bases and J by 4 bases, with 14 bases between. This CDR3 spans 14 amino acids. CDR1 SGHNT and CDR2 YENEEA come from the germline V gene. In DNA, the CDR3 is TGTGCCAGCAGCAGTCCCCAGGGCGGAGAGACCCAGTACTTC. Protein product: CASSSPQGGETQYF.

V and J are TRBV29-1 and TRBJ2-2, with TRBD2 matching over 7 bases. The CDR3 runs to 13 residues. In germline, CDR1 is SQVTM, CDR2 ANQGSEA. The ends lost 5 bases at V and 7 bases at J; junction bases unmatched: 7. The CDR3 DNA follows: TGCAGCGTTTTGGCTAGCGGCCACGGGGAGCTGTTTTTT. It specifies CSVLASGHGELFF.

This chain connects TRBV3-1 (or the pseudogene TRBV3-2) to TRBJ2-1; 7 bases agree with TRBD1. The germline gives CDR1 LGHDT, CDR2 YNNKEL (reference sequence). The V gene end was trimmed by 4 bases and the J gene end by 5 bases; junction bases not matched to a gene: 8. The length of the CDR3 is 15 residues. The CDR3 region has the DNA TGTGCCAGCAGCCCCAGACAGGGAAGAAACAATGAGCAGTTCTTC. Its translation is CASSPRQGRNNEQFF.

The chain uses TRBV27 and TRBJ2-7; 7 bases are a match to TRBD1. This CDR3 is built from 14 residues. V was clipped by 5 bases and J by 4 bases; unmatched bases: 8. Germline lookup yields CDR1 MNHEY and CDR2 SMNVEV (reference sequence). CDR3 region: CASSRGQAGYEQYF. Written as DNA, the CDR3 is TGTGCCAGCAGTCGAGGACAGGCCGGTTACGAGCAGTACTTC.

The chain recombines TRBV7-6 with TRBJ1-2; D is unclear. This CDR3 has 14 amino acids. In germline, CDR1 is SGHVS, CDR2 FNYEAQ. The V end lost 1 base, the J end lost 8 bases, and 14 bases lay between the germline ends. In DNA, the CDR3 is TGTGCCAGCAGCTTAGGTGCCGGGGTTGTCGGCTACACCTTC. This encodes CASSLGAGVVGYTF.

This chain connects TRBV10-3 to TRBJ2-3; 14 nucleotides agree with TRBD2. The CDR3 spans 16 residues. Germline assignment: CDR1 ENHRY and CDR2 SYGVKD. V dropped 3 bases and J dropped 3; count of bases not matched to a gene: 2. CDR3 nucleotides: TGTGCCATCAGTGACGGGACTAGCGGGAGTACAGATACGCAGTATTTT. Amino acid sequence: CAISDGTSGSTDTQYF.

V gene TRBV3-1 (or the pseudogene TRBV3-2) combines with J gene TRBJ1-3; D is unresolved. CDR3 length equals 12 residues. CDR1 LGHDT and CDR2 YNNKEL come from the germline V gene (reference sequence). V shed 1 base and J shed 4 bases, with 2 bases lying between them. The CDR3 nucleotides read TGTGCCAGCAGCCAAGTAGGAAACACCATATATTTT. It codes for CASSQVGNTIYF.

The CDR3 DNA is TGTGCCAGCAGCTCATCCACGGGCAGGGGCACTGAAGCTTTCTTT. Its translation is CASSSSTGRGTEAFF. The chain recombines TRBV7-9 with TRBJ1-1; a weak D match, TRBD1 (6 bases). The CDR3 consists of 15 residues. Deletions cut 4 bases from V and 4 bases from J, with 16 bases between. The germline gives CDR1 SEHNR, CDR2 FQNEAQ (reference sequence).

In this sample, this clone turned up once. For the CDR3, the DNA is TGTGCCAGCAGCCAAATTAGCTCCTACAATGAGCAGTTCTTC. Its protein is CASSQISSYNEQFF. The chain has TRBV3-1 (or the pseudogene TRBV3-2) and TRBJ2-1, with D unresolved. CDR1 is LGHDT and CDR2 is YNNKEL in the germline V gene (reference sequence). CDR3 size: 14 residues. V dropped 2 bases and J dropped 0 bases, with 5 bases sitting between them.

This chain links TRBV7-6 with TRBJ1-1, with D perhaps matching TRBD1 (5 bases). The CDR3 is 15 residues long. The V gene lost 0 bases and the J gene lost 3 bases, with 11 bases spanning the gap. Germline CDR1 is SGHVS and CDR2 is FNYEAQ. The CDR3 reads CASSLAWGGYTEAFF. The DNA of the CDR3 is TGTGCCAGCAGCTTAGCATGGGGGGGGTACACTGAAGCTTTCTTT.

The chain is built from TRBV29-1 and TRBJ1-2, with a possible D match to TRBD1 (6 bases). Germline-derived CDR1 and CDR2 are SQVTM and ANQGSEA. V gave up 4 bases and J gave up 2 bases, with 17 bases separating them. This CDR3 has 15 amino acids. DNA for the CDR3: TGCAGCGTTGCTTGGACAGAACTTGTAAACTATGGCTACACCTTC. Protein: CSVAWTELVNYGYTF.

The chain couples TRBV2 to TRBJ2-7; TRBD2 matches at 11 bases. The CDR3 length is 13 residues. Germline values: CDR1 SNHLY, CDR2 FYNNEI. The ends lost 8 bases at V and 6 bases at J; junction bases unmatched: 6. CDR3 amino acids: CASETSGRTEQYF. The CDR3 DNA reads TGTGCCAGCGAAACTAGCGGGAGAACCGAGCAGTACTTC.

The V gene is TRBV7-8, the J gene TRBJ1-1; 8 nucleotides align to TRBD1. This CDR3 is built from 14 residues. The junction had 6 bases not matched to a gene; V was cut back by 5 bases and J by 4 bases. Germline loops: CDR1 SGHVS, CDR2 FQNEAQ. The CDR3, as DNA: TGTGCCAGCAGCCGAACAGGGGGGACCACTGAAGCTTTCTTT. Translation: CASSRTGGTTEAFF.

This chain uses TRBV19 with TRBJ2-2; TRBD2 matches 10 bases. Trimming removed 7 bases from V and 7 bases from J; junction bases left unmatched: 12. The CDR3 covers 16 residues. Looked up from germline, CDR1 is LNHDA and CDR2 is SQIVND (reference sequence). As DNA, the CDR3 is TGTGCCAGTATGGATCAAAGCGGGAGGGCTAGCGGGGAGCTGTTTTTT. It is translated as CASMDQSGRASGELFF.

This chain connects TRBV28 to TRBJ1-2; D is ambiguous. The germline V and J ends were trimmed by 3 bases and 2 bases, with 7 bases remaining between them. Germline V gene lookup returns CDR1 MDHEN and CDR2 SYDVKM. The CDR3 length is 13 residues. CDR3 in DNA: TGTGCCAGCAGTTTGCAGGCGAACTATGGCTACACCTTC. Protein: CASSLQANYGYTF.

V gene TRBV29-1 combines with J gene TRBJ2-2, with D possibly being TRBD1 (5 bases). The V gene lost 4 bases and the J gene lost 6 bases, with 15 bases spanning the gap. Germline assignment: CDR1 SQVTM and CDR2 ANQGSEA. The CDR3 extends over 14 amino acids. The CDR3 region has the DNA TGCAGCGTTGCCACCACAGGTTTTGCCGGGGAGCTGTTTTTT. Encoded protein: CSVATTGFAGELFF.

This clone was observed once. V and J are TRBV5-6 and TRBJ1-5, with D possibly matching TRBD1 (6 bases). V was cut by 3 bases and J by 5 bases, with 15 bases left in between. This CDR3 has 15 amino acids. Germline lookup yields CDR1 SGHDT and CDR2 YYEEEE. The CDR3, as DNA: TGTGCCAGCAGCTCCACCGGGACATACTATCAGCCCCAGCATTTT. It codes for CASSSTGTYYQPQHF.

This rearrangement joins TRBV29-1 to TRBJ2-7; D unclear. Trimming shortened V by 3 bases and J by 0 bases, and 9 bases separated the two germline ends. The CDR3 contains 13 residues. CDR1 and CDR2 from the germline V gene are SQVTM and ANQGSEA. Written as DNA, the CDR3 is TGCAGCGTTGAGCAGGTCAACTCCTACGAGCAGTACTTC. Translated: CSVEQVNSYEQYF.

Of note for this clone: One junction end disagrees with the germline gene, perhaps due to a read error. The chain is built from TRBV25-1 and TRBJ2-7; TRBD2 agrees at 13 bases. Looked up from germline, CDR1 is MGHDK and CDR2 is SYGVNS. CDR3 length: 12 residues. The CDR3 coding sequence is TGTGCCAGCAGCCGAGGACTAGCGGGAGAAGACTTC. Protein sequence: CASSRGLAGEDF.

This chain connects TRBV5-4 to TRBJ1-2; D remains unclear. Per germline, CDR1 SGHNT and CDR2 YYREEE (reference sequence). The germline V and J ends were trimmed by 0 bases and 4 bases, with 13 bases remaining between them. This CDR3 region has 15 residues. The CDR3 protein is CASSLAGGIFYGYTF. As DNA, the CDR3 is TGTGCCAGCAGCTTGGCGGGAGGGATCTTCTATGGCTACACCTTC.

CDR3 nucleotide sequence: TGTGCCAGCAGCGGGGGTGCTAGCGGAGCCTGGGAGCAGTACTTC. As protein: CASSGGASGAWEQYF. The rearrangement uses TRBV9 and TRBJ2-7; 7 bases are shared with TRBD2. The CDR3 has 15 amino acids. Germline V lookup: CDR1 SGDLS, CDR2 YYNGEE. The junction had 13 bases not matched to a gene; V was cut back by 3 bases and J by 7 bases.

This rearrangement joins TRBV27 to TRBJ2-7; 8 bases fit TRBD1. This CDR3 is built from 16 residues. Per germline, CDR1 MNHEY and CDR2 SMNVEV (reference sequence). J gave up 3 bases and V 0 bases, and 7 bases lay outside the gene matches. In DNA form, the CDR3 reads TGTGCCAGCAGTTTATCGGGGGGACAGGTAGGCTACGAGCAGTACTTC. This codes for CASSLSGGQVGYEQYF.

The chain uses TRBV7-8 and TRBJ1-1, with 8 bases lining up with TRBD1. Germline lookup yields CDR1 SGHVS and CDR2 FQNEAQ. Trimming cost V 1 base and J 4 bases; bases outside gene matches: 5. This CDR3 spans 15 amino acids. CDR3 loop: CASSLGATGGTEAFF. CDR3 DNA sequence: TGTGCCAGCAGCTTAGGAGCCACAGGGGGCACTGAAGCTTTCTTT.

The chain combines TRBV5-1 with TRBJ1-6; no clear D gene. The CDR3 spans 15 residues. Trimming pared 0 bases from V and 10 bases from J, leaving 14 bases between. Germline CDR1 is SGHRS and CDR2 is YFSETQ. The CDR3: CASSLEEGSGSPLHF. The CDR3 DNA follows: TGCGCCAGCAGCTTGGAGGAGGGTTCGGGGTCACCCCTCCACTTT.

The J gene is TRBJ1-5, the V gene TRBV19, with D perhaps matching TRBD1 (6 bases). Germline V CDR1 and CDR2: LNHDA, SQIVND (reference sequence). Trimming took off 8 bases at V and 2 bases at J, with 10 bases between the two ends. There are 13 residues in the CDR3. The CDR3 DNA reads TGTGCCAGTCGACGACAGGGCAATCAGCCCCAGCATTTT. The encoded protein is CASRRQGNQPQHF. The variable domain in full, with the rest retrieved from reference TRBV19 and TRBJ1-5, is DGGITQSPKYLFRKEGQNVTLSCEQNLNHDAMYWYRQDPGQGLRLIYYSQIVNDFQKGDIAEGYSVSREKKESFPLTVTSAQKNPTAFYLCASRRQGNQPQHFGDGTRLSIL.

The chain has TRBV4-1 and TRBJ2-1, with a possible D match to TRBD2 (5 bases). CDR1 and CDR2 (germline): MGHRA, YSYEKL. The CDR3 runs 16 residues. Trimming stripped 1 base from V and 2 bases from J, with 12 bases between. The CDR3 sequence is CASSQVGGLTYNEQFF. CDR3 sequence (DNA): TGCGCCAGCAGCCAAGTTGGAGGACTTACCTACAATGAGCAGTTCTTC.

This clone was seen a handful of times. Here the CDR3 reads CASSVNPETSNTEAFF. The CDR3, as DNA: TGTGCCAGCAGCGTTAATCCGGAGACTTCGAACACTGAAGCTTTCTTT. The rearrangement uses TRBV9 and TRBJ1-1; unclear D gene. CDR1 is SGDLS and CDR2 is YYNGEE in the germline V gene. The ends were cut back, 2 bases at V and 1 base at J, with 15 bases in the middle. CDR3 length: 16 residues.